A selection of T cell receptor beta chains follows, all from one sample in a study of blood T cells in healthy people across ages. Using its own MiXCR run on the 5' RACE reads, TCRdb lists one record per CDR3 protein. The sample holds fewer than 750,000 distinct CDR3 sequences, roughly half seen once. Sequencing input: blood. The receptors were sampled from a woman at least 80 years old in good health. Both conserved end residues are part of each CDR3. The D gene is left open where the match is weak. Clone sizes are given selectively: once, few, many, or a class where the clone is expanded.

v_gene	abundance	d_gene	j_gene	CDR3aa	CDR3nt
TRBV12-3/TRBV12-4	many	.	TRBJ2-4	CASSLPQGSKNIQYF	TGTGCCAGCAGTCTCCCACAGGGTAGCAAAAACATTCAGTACTTC
TRBV4-1	few	.	TRBJ2-2	CASSQARGWPTGELFF	TGCGCCAGCAGCCAAGCGAGGGGGTGGCCAACCGGGGAGCTGTTTTTT
TRBV12-3/TRBV12-4	few	.	TRBJ1-1	CASSLTGAEAFF	TGTGCCAGCAGTTTGACAGGAGCAGAAGCTTTCTTT
TRBV7-2	many	.	TRBJ2-5	CASSLGRWLETQYF	TGTGCCAGCAGCTTAGGACGCTGGCTGGAGACCCAGTACTTC
TRBV20-1	.	TRBD1	TRBJ1-1	CSARLTVRGQRAFF	TGCAGTGCTAGACTAACCGTCAGGGGGCAAAGGGCTTTCTTT
TRBV5-1	.	.	TRBJ2-2	CASSWRAGDPGELFF	TGCGCCAGCAGCTGGCGGGCAGGGGATCCCGGGGAGCTGTTTTTT
TRBV7-9	many	TRBD1	TRBJ2-3	CASSFDRGHSTDTQYF	TGTGCCAGCAGCTTCGACAGGGGGCACAGCACAGATACGCAGTATTTT
TRBV5-1	many	.	TRBJ1-6	CASTRDMSSPLHF	TGCGCCAGCACAAGGGACATGAGCTCACCCCTCCACTTT
TRBV5-1	.	.	TRBJ2-5	CASSSTSLGGQYF	TGCGCCAGCAGCTCGACCTCTTTAGGTGGCCAGTACTTC
TRBV9	many	TRBD2	TRBJ2-3	CASSVRGGRARAFTDTQYF	TGTGCCAGCAGCGTAAGAGGTGGGAGGGCCAGGGCTTTTACAGATACGCAGTATTTT
TRBV9	.	.	TRBJ2-7	CASSVGQLLDEQYF	TGTGCCAGCAGCGTAGGACAGCTACTAGACGAGCAGTACTTC
TRBV20-1	.	TRBD2	TRBJ2-1	CSAGTSGKGEQFF	TGCAGTGCCGGGACTAGCGGGAAGGGTGAGCAGTTCTTC
TRBV2	few	.	TRBJ1-2	CASSPPGTPAYGYTF	TGTGCCAGCAGTCCCCCCGGGACGCCTGCATATGGCTACACCTTC
TRBV2	many	TRBD1	TRBJ2-6	CASSWDSSGANVLTF	TGTGCCAGCAGTTGGGACAGCTCTGGGGCCAACGTCCTGACTTTC
TRBV20-1	many	TRBD2	TRBJ2-3	CSAIAGATDTQYF	TGCAGTGCTATAGCGGGAGCCACAGATACGCAGTATTTT
TRBV5-6	many	.	TRBJ2-3	CASSLVEGKAEYF	TGTGCCAGCAGCTTGGTGGAGGGCAAGGCGGAGTATTTT
TRBV12-3/TRBV12-4	once	TRBD1	TRBJ1-1	CASSLTGVEAFF	TGTGCCAGCAGTTTGACAGGGGTTGAAGCTTTCTTT
TRBV5-1	many	.	TRBJ2-1	CASSLLVRENEQFF	TGCGCCAGCAGCTTGTTGGTGCGTGAGAATGAGCAGTTCTTC
TRBV5-1	.	TRBD2	TRBJ2-7	CASSPRTSALPSSYNEQYF	TGCGCCAGCAGCCCGAGGACTAGCGCACTACCGAGCTCCTACAATGAGCAGTACTTC
TRBV12-3/TRBV12-4	many	.	TRBJ1-5	CASSLRGGNQPQHF	TGTGCCAGCAGCTTACGGGGCGGCAATCAGCCCCAGCATTTT
TRBV3-1	.	.	TRBJ1-1	CASSQTSDLPANTEAFF	TGTGCCAGCAGCCAAACATCCGACTTACCCGCGAACACTGAAGCTTTCTTT
TRBV5-1	few	TRBD2	TRBJ2-7	CASSLAGGGLSYNEQYF	TGCGCCAGCAGCTTGGCTGGCGGGGGACTCTCCTACAATGAGCAGTACTTC
TRBV28	.	.	TRBJ2-7	CASSISGGGPGQYF	TGTGCCAGCAGCATCTCCGGTGGGGGGCCCGGGCAGTACTTC
TRBV10-3	many	TRBD1	TRBJ2-3	CAISDPLRDSQGARDTQYF	TGTGCCATCAGTGACCCGTTAAGGGACAGCCAAGGGGCAAGGGATACGCAGTATTTT
TRBV2	many	.	TRBJ1-4	CASRVQGGDGEKLFF	TGTGCCAGCAGAGTACAGGGCGGGGATGGTGAAAAACTGTTTTTT
TRBV20-1	many	.	TRBJ2-6	CSARVTGGSGANVLTF	TGCAGTGCTAGAGTGACAGGAGGGTCTGGGGCCAACGTCCTGACTTTC
TRBV28	.	.	TRBJ2-2	CASRIGGSNTGELFF	TGTGCCAGCAGAATAGGGGGATCGAACACCGGGGAGCTGTTTTTT
TRBV28	.	.	TRBJ2-3	CASSPGSNTDTQYF	TGTGCCAGCAGCCCGGGATCCAACACAGATACGCAGTATTTT
TRBV14	.	.	TRBJ2-1	CASSRLGRSYNEQFF	TGTGCCAGCAGCCGCCTAGGCCGATCCTACAATGAGCAGTTCTTC
TRBV12-3/TRBV12-4	.	TRBD1	TRBJ2-2	CASSSRDRVFTGELFF	TGTGCCAGCAGCTCCCGGGACAGGGTTTTCACCGGGGAGCTGTTTTTT
TRBV28	few	TRBD1	TRBJ2-7	CASRVDRAPSFTNEQYF	TGTGCCAGCAGAGTGGACAGGGCGCCCTCTTTCACCAATGAGCAGTACTTC
TRBV5-1	.	TRBD2	TRBJ2-7	CASSWGGLAGANDYEQYF	TGCGCCAGCAGCTGGGGGGGACTAGCGGGAGCCAATGACTACGAGCAGTACTTC
TRBV12-3/TRBV12-4	.	.	TRBJ1-2	CASSFARGGYTF	TGTGCCAGCAGTTTCGCCAGAGGAGGCTACACCTTC
TRBV9	.	.	TRBJ2-1	CASSVAGFEIDEQFF	TGTGCCAGCAGCGTAGCAGGGTTTGAGATCGATGAGCAGTTCTTC
TRBV27	many	.	TRBJ2-7	CVWGEQYF	TGTGTCTGGGGCGAGCAGTACTTC
TRBV29-1	.	.	TRBJ2-1	CSVEVTEVWEQFF	TGCAGCGTTGAAGTAACGGAGGTCTGGGAGCAGTTCTTC
TRBV28	many	.	TRBJ2-7	CASSLSAGSSYEQYF	TGTGCCAGCAGTTTGTCGGCGGGTAGCTCCTACGAGCAGTACTTC
TRBV4-3	.	.	TRBJ2-3	CASSQDRPGFPYTDTQYF	TGCGCCAGCAGCCAAGATAGGCCCGGGTTTCCCTATACAGATACGCAGTATTTT
TRBV9	many	TRBD2	TRBJ2-7	CASSKTSASYEQYF	TGTGCCAGCAGTAAAACTAGCGCCTCCTACGAGCAGTACTTC
TRBV20-1	.	TRBD1	TRBJ1-1	CSAPSGQGRTEAFF	TGCAGTGCTCCCTCGGGACAGGGGAGGACTGAAGCTTTCTTT
TRBV29-1	.	.	TRBJ1-2	CSVVVERNFNYGYTF	TGCAGCGTTGTGGTTGAGAGGAACTTTAACTATGGCTACACCTTC
TRBV20-1	few	.	TRBJ1-5	CSARGTNQPQHF	TGCAGTGCTAGGGGGACAAATCAGCCCCAGCATTTT
TRBV7-2	.	TRBD2	TRBJ2-2	CASSLRGAGGYTGELFF	TGTGCCAGCAGCTTAAGGGGGGCGGGGGGATACACCGGGGAGCTGTTTTTT
TRBV20-1	many	.	TRBJ2-3	CSARGGFFTDTQYF	TGCAGTGCTAGGGGGGGATTCTTCACAGATACGCAGTATTTT
TRBV10-3	many	.	TRBJ2-3	CAISVASASTDTQYF	TGTGCCATCAGTGTCGCGTCGGCTAGCACAGATACGCAGTATTTT
TRBV15	.	TRBD1	TRBJ2-1	CATSREIMDRSDYNEQFF	TGTGCCACCAGCAGAGAGATAATGGACAGGTCCGATTACAATGAGCAGTTCTTC
TRBV2	.	.	TRBJ2-5	CASSDLGMETQYF	TGTGCCAGCAGTGACCTAGGAATGGAGACCCAGTACTTC
TRBV5-1	many	TRBD2	TRBJ2-3	CASSTAGGWTDTQYF	TGCGCCAGCAGTACGGCGGGAGGTTGGACAGATACGCAGTATTTT
TRBV2	.	TRBD1	TRBJ2-1	CASRARPGTANNEQFF	TGTGCCAGCAGAGCCCGACCTGGGACAGCCAACAATGAGCAGTTCTTC
TRBV5-1	.	.	TRBJ2-3	CASSWGGGEQDTQYF	TGCGCCAGCAGCTGGGGGGGCGGGGAACAAGATACGCAGTATTTT
TRBV4-1	once	TRBD2	TRBJ2-3	CASSQDRALAGVGTDTQYF	TGCGCCAGCAGCCAAGATCGGGCACTAGCGGGGGTTGGCACAGATACGCAGTATTTT
TRBV13	.	TRBD1	TRBJ2-3	CASSPGQGASDTQYF	TGTGCCAGCAGCCCAGGACAGGGGGCCTCAGATACGCAGTATTTT
TRBV5-3	many	.	TRBJ2-1	CARSLPEQFF	TGTGCCAGAAGCTTGCCGGAGCAGTTCTTC
TRBV20-1	.	.	TRBJ2-5	CSARDWPGSVYEQYF	TGCAGTGCTAGAGATTGGCCAGGGTCTGTGTATGAGCAGTACTTC